The following is a TCR beta chain sequence with its context. The sample belongs to a study of blood T cell repertoires in COVID-19. About the research overall: Sample material is recorded as cDNA or gDNA derived from T cells, B-cell-depleted T cells, or PBMCs.

Libraries were prepared by immunoSEQ multiplex PCR; TCRdb keeps only in-frame clonotypes and omits some of them. This repertoire shows about 130,000 clones, 70% to 85% found once; its top ten account for about 16%. The germline CDR1 and CDR2 sequences are MNHNY and SVGAGI (reference sequence). There are 16 residues in the CDR3. V was pared by 5 bases and J by 4 bases, with 20 bases between. The sequence derives from a woman aged 50 to 65 with acute or convalescent COVID-19. This rearrangement joins TRBV6-6 to TRBJ1-2; D not resolved. The source material was peripheral blood. The CDR3 sequence is CASSQAAMIPVYGYTF. CDR3 nucleotides: TGTGCCAGCAGTCAAGCTGCGATGATACCCGTCTATGGCTACACCTTC.